What follows is one TCR beta chain and its context. Its antigen is not known. Germline trimming cut 5 bases from V and 11 bases from J; bases unmatched to any gene: 9. CDR1 and CDR2 from the germline V gene are SGHNT and YENEEA. The CDR3 consists of 13 residues. The sample comes from a study of cytomegalovirus exposure and HLA in healthy donors. Study-level results: Rarity marked most TCR sequences, yet some public TCRs occurred in many donors. Investigators reported approximately 170 TCR beta chains as tied to cytomegalovirus.

PCR employed 60 Vbeta and 13 Jbeta primers. Authors' data handling: The authors later counted about 80 million unique TCR beta chains, about 11 million of them shared. Here immunoSEQ multiplex PCR was the method, and the copy in TCRdb shows in-frame clones only, minus some. The V and J calls and the clone size are those of that table, but D and trimming were determined from the DNA. The table includes around 200,000 clones, about 80% detected once. J is TRBJ2-1 and V is TRBV11-3; 7 bases fit TRBD2. This receptor was obtained from a boy between 5 and 17 years old in good health and CMV-seronegative. Sequencing was carried out using PBMCs. CDR3: CASSRPGGEKQFF. The CDR3 nucleotides are TGTGCCAGCAGCCGACCGGGGGGAGAAAAGCAGTTCTTC.